This T cell receptor beta chain is drawn from a study of CD8 T cells in Susac syndrome. The study's findings and limits: That the number of individuals in its TCR sequencing and HLA analysis was relatively small was acknowledged by the study.

The CDR3 is made up of 15 amino acids. In germline, CDR1 is SGHTA, CDR2 FQGNSA. Trimming took 1 base from V and 4 from J, leaving 14 bases between them. RNA, at about 0.45 to 1 ug, was reverse transcribed with random hexamers. The amplification used immunoSEQ multiplex PCR on TCR beta CDR3; it spanned 54 Vbeta and 13 Jbeta. TCRdb processed the immunoSEQ multiplex PCR reads anew with MiXCR; each CDR3 protein has one entry. The data hold approximately 100,000 distinct CDR3 sequences, with 95% to 98% observed a single time. Healthy donors matched for age and sex were used as controls. The TEMRA cells underwent FACS enrichment, while the CD8+ and CD4+ T cells underwent negative isolation. Remarks on this clonotype: Its target is not known.

The receptor's source is a human donor in good health. The sequenced sample was CD4+ T cells from PBMCs. The chain uses TRBV7-2 and TRBJ2-7; D tentatively fits TRBD1 or TRBD2 (6 bases each). CDR3 in DNA: TGTGCCAGCAGCTTAGACGGGGGCTTACTATACGAGCAGTACTTC. This sequence encodes CASSLDGGLLYEQYF.